This paragraph reports one T cell receptor beta chain. Its specificity is unknown. The germline gene is not matched at one end of the junction; a read error may be the cause. The CDR3 runs to 13 residues. Germline lookup yields CDR1 SGHTA and CDR2 FQGTGA. Combining a sample-barcoded 5' primer with a J-beta primer mix, a second PCR ran for roughly 7 to 12 cycles. Each CDR3 protein gets one entry after TCRdb re-called the 5' RACE reads with MiXCR. The data contain approximately 1.5 million distinct CDR3 sequences, 30% to 40% of them singletons. This entry is derived from a study of blood T cells in healthy people across ages. Whole-study results and caveats: More naive CD4+ cells and higher diversity marked long-lived donors relative to aged donors. The fall in TCR beta diversity per million T cells was roughly linear with age.

A minimum of 6.5 million PBMCs was isolated per sample. This TCR was sampled from a woman in her twenties or thirties in good health. The V and J genes are TRBV7-3 and TRBJ1-2; D ambiguous. Source material: blood. The CDR3 region has the DNA TGTGCCAGCAGCTTAGGGCACCCTTTTGGCTGCACCTTC. This encodes CASSLGHPFGCTF.